This is a list of T cell receptor beta chains from one sample in a study of memory CD4+ T cells and cytomegalovirus serostatus. Assay: immunoSEQ multiplex PCR; the TCRdb copy retains only in-frame clones and omits some. The data contain about 39,000 clones, around 79% of them singletons. Source material: memory CD4+ T cells from blood. The receptors here all came from an adult in good health and CMV-seronegative. Each CDR3 is given with its conserved first and last residue.

v_call cdr3_aa
TRBV19 CASSIAGGTGHF
TRBV4-1 CASSPTWRDGNQPQHF
TRBV19 CASSIRGGTYEQYF
TRBV11-2 CASSQQGNSNQPQHF
TRBV19 CASSIPQRTYHSNQPQHF
TRBV27 CASSWVQSSYNSPLHF
TRBV6-1 CASSEPSGRGTGELFF
TRBV6-4 CASSDRGNTEAFF
TRBV19 CASSSSMNTEAFF
TRBV15 CATSRARGMNTEAFF